This T cell receptor beta chain is from a study of siplizumab effects on memory and regulatory T cells. Study-wide results and caveats: Siplizumab significantly decreased alloreactive sequences from unstimulated CD4+ memory cells. A small minority of alloreactive clones were mapped to unstimulated subsets. Unstimulated naive T cells seemed to show more diversity than memory cells did, and they also seemed to be among the major contributors to the alloresponse.

As for this clone: Antigen unknown.

Approximately 10^5 TCR templates underwent assay in every sample. Only in-frame clones appear in the TCRdb table, and some are missing; sequencing was by immunoSEQ multiplex PCR. The table has about 50,000 clones, about 97% seen once. CDR3 size: 14 residues. Trimming stripped 3 bases from V and 6 bases from J, with 12 bases between. Germline V lookup: CDR1 KGHSH, CDR2 LQKENI. The rearrangement uses TRBV18 and TRBJ1-5, with D unclear. The sequencing sample was made of naive CD4+ T cells sorted from blood. The sequence was collected from a human donor in good health. The CDR3: CASSPSTGSQPQHF. DNA for the CDR3: TGTGCCAGCTCACCGTCGACGGGAAGTCAGCCCCAGCATTTT.